What follows describes a single T cell receptor beta chain. The V end was cut by 5 bases, the J end by 7 bases, with 9 bases between. The CDR3 loop spans 12 amino acids. Germline CDR1 reads MDHEN; CDR2 reads SYDVKM. The data were taken from a study of shared clonotypes between healthy human individuals. TCRdb's table, derived via immunoSEQ multiplex PCR, lists solely in-frame clones and lacks some. The sample lists fewer than 400,000 clones; roughly 70% were seen once. The chain joins TRBV28 to TRBJ2-1; a possible D gene is TRBD1 (5 bases). The sample taken for sequencing was memory CD4+ T cells sorted from blood. Sample subset: CD45RA-negative fraction. The receptor's source is a man in his thirties or forties in good health. The CDR3 protein is CASSLTENEQFF. CDR3 nucleotides: TGTGCCAGCAGTCTGACAGAAAATGAGCAGTTCTTC.